What follows are 6 T cell receptor beta chains derived from one specimen sequenced in a study of blood T cell repertoires in COVID-19. TCRdb keeps only in-frame clones here, not all; method: immunoSEQ multiplex PCR. The sample holds 300,000 to 350,000 clones, approximately 88% seen once. Sequencing was carried out using PBMCs or T cells enriched from blood (not recorded which). These receptors were taken from a young woman who had recovered from COVID-19.

This rearrangement joins TRBV5-1 to TRBJ2-7; 9 bases match TRBD1. The CDR3 has 15 amino acids. The junction had 5 bases not matched to a gene; V was cut back by 0 bases and J by 4 bases. Per the germline V gene, CDR1 is SGHRS and CDR2 is YFSETQ. CDR3 sequence: CASSLEGQGFYEQYF. The CDR3, as DNA: TGCGCCAGCAGCTTGGAAGGACAGGGGTTTTACGAGCAGTACTTC.

V gene TRBV5-1 combines with J gene TRBJ1-1; D is possibly TRBD1 (5 bases). This CDR3 contains 14 residues. Germline CDR1 is SGHRS and CDR2 is YFSETQ. V was pared by 5 bases and J by 5 bases, with 16 bases between. The CDR3 nucleotides are TGCGCCAGCAGGGAGATTGGAAGGGGAACTGAAGCTTTCTTT. This sequence encodes CASREIGRGTEAFF. The full variable domain, with the rest looked up from reference TRBV5-1 and TRBJ1-1, is KAGVTQTPRYLIKTRGQQVTLSCSPISGHRSVSWYQQTPGQGLQFLFEYFSETQRNKGNFPGRFSGRQFSNSRSEMNVSTLELGDSALYLCASREIGRGTEAFFGQGTRLTVV.

The chain couples TRBV28 to TRBJ2-1; D gene uncertain. Trimming removed 2 bases at V and 4 bases at J, with 6 bases between. The CDR3 length is 13 residues. Germline lookup yields CDR1 MDHEN and CDR2 SYDVKM. CDR3 bases: TGTGCCAGCAGTTTAGTACTATACAATGAGCAGTTCTTC. It encodes CASSLVLYNEQFF.

V is TRBV5-1 and J is TRBJ2-5, with a weak D call TRBD2 (6 bases). There are 15 residues in the CDR3. CDR1 is SGHRS and CDR2 is YFSETQ in the germline V gene. Between the trimmed V and J ends, which lost 4 bases and 1 base, there was a span of 14 bases. CDR3 region: CASSNAGTSQETQYF. As DNA, the CDR3 is TGCGCCAGCAGCAACGCGGGGACTTCCCAAGAGACCCAGTACTTC.

This chain uses TRBV2 with TRBJ1-2, with D maybe TRBD1 (6 bases). V shed 3 bases and J shed 5 bases, with 16 bases lying between them. The V gene's germline CDR1 is SNHLY and CDR2 FYNNEI. This CDR3 is built from 15 residues. The CDR3 DNA reads TGTGCCAGCAGTGAGGGGCAGGGCAGGGGTTATGGCTACACCTTC. Translating gives CASSEGQGRGYGYTF.

V usage is TRBV7-8 and J usage is TRBJ2-5; a weak D match, TRBD1 (6 bases). The CDR3 consists of 15 residues. The V gene lost 4 bases and the J gene lost 5 bases, with 17 bases spanning the gap. Germline values: CDR1 SGHVS, CDR2 FQNEAQ. In DNA, the CDR3 is TGTGCCAGCAGCTCCGGGACACTCGGTGGGGAGACCCAGTACTTC. Its translation is CASSSGTLGGETQYF.